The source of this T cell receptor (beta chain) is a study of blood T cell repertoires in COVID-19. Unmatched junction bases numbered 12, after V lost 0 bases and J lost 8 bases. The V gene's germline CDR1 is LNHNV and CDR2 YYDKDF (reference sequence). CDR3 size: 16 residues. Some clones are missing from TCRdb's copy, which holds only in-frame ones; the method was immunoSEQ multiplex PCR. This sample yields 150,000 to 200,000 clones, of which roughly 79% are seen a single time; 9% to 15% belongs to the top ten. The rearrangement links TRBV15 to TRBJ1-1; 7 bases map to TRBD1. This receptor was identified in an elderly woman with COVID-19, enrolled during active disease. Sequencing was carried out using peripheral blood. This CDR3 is CATSREGGQRRLEAFF. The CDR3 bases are TGTGCCACCAGCAGAGAAGGGGGACAGAGACGCCTGGAAGCTTTCTTT.